The source of this T cell receptor (beta chain) is a study of cytomegalovirus exposure and HLA in healthy donors. About the research overall: Clustering assigned approximately 78% of the roughly 400 genotyped donors to the Caucasian-associated ancestry cluster.

Primers for the PCR totalled 60 Vbeta and 13 Jbeta. Profiled with immunoSEQ multiplex PCR; TCRdb holds only in-frame clones, not every one. The table records more than 150,000 clones, roughly 82% of them present only once. The V gene's germline CDR1 is SEHNR and CDR2 FQNEAQ (reference sequence). V lost 5 bases and J 0 bases, leaving 17 bases between the germline ends. There are 16 residues in the CDR3. V gene TRBV7-9 combines with J gene TRBJ2-7; D might be TRBD2 (6 bases). Material for sequencing was PBMCs. This sequence originates from a woman aged 50 to 60 in good health and CMV-seropositive. CDR3 sequence reads: CASSPGTDSSSYEQYF. DNA for the CDR3: TGTGCCAGCAGCCCCGGGACTGACAGCTCCTCCTACGAGCAGTACTTC.